The TCR beta chain under discussion was sequenced for a study of a mutant IDH1 vaccine in newly diagnosed glioma. Overall study context: Most patients had radiochemotherapy with temozolomide before enrollment; others had one alone. The study, taken as a whole, reports: The authors found pseudoprogression apparently unrelated to changes in top peripheral T cell clonotypes.

With respect to this clone: As yet, its antigen is unknown.

Measured with immunoSEQ multiplex PCR; TCRdb has only the in-frame clones, and not every one. The top ten hold 9% of the sample, which has nearly 15,000 clones, 85% to 90% seen once. CDR1 is SGHVS, CDR2 FQNEAQ, per germline. V was pared by 1 base and J by 12 bases, with 16 bases between. CDR3 length equals 13 residues. Time point of the sample: baseline, week 1 (first vaccination visit). Treatment of the sample: pre-vaccination baseline after standard-of-care therapy. Donors had new IDH1-mutant astrocytomas of WHO grade 3 or 4 (ATRX-lost). The sample was PBMCs, taken from a glioma patient treated with radiotherapy, temozolomide or both. This clonotype originated in a woman aged 40 to 50 with glioma. Some clones in this sample may be carry-over from other donors' samples. This rearrangement joins TRBV7-8 to TRBJ2-7, with no clear D. In nucleotides, the CDR3 is TGTGCCAGCAGCTTAGAAACCCGGGCTAACCGGTACTTC. It encodes CASSLETRANRYF.